This entry describes one TCR beta chain. This clone was recorded once. This clone's antigen is unknown. No quality values exist for individual bases; no much larger clone is one base distant. Each collaborating institution followed its own protocols to collect whole blood in K2EDTA tubes. Collaborator samples were shipped for TCRbeta analysis as frozen whole blood, isolated PBMCs, or DNA extracted from either sample type. These data come from a study of blood T cell repertoires in COVID-19 (dated by TCRdb to between 2020 and 2021). A note on the overall study: The collaborator samples originated in the United States, Italy and Spain and spanned the acute and convalescent phases of COVID-19. The material from the prospective study consisted of cDNA or gDNA derived from T cells, B-cell-depleted T cells, or PBMCs. Deeply sampled blood TCRbeta repertoires from subjects exposed to, actively infected with, or recovered from COVID-19 were included in the dataset. The repertoires were made available in a free public database intended to serve as a resource for research on the immune response to SARS-CoV-2. Samples were obtained from the ongoing ImmuneRACE study (first 160 participants) and from 1,254 subjects provided by 6 global collaborators. Sample metadata almost always included a de-identified subject ID, COVID-19 status, age in years and sex. HLA class I and class II types, where available, came from metadata supplied by the sample provider rather than from assay-based typing. Study-wide conclusions, independent of this receptor: The amount of clinical and demographic metadata varied by source and participant and was provided uncurated.

A distance of 3 bases separates the germline ends of V and J, which lose 2 bases and 4 bases respectively. There are 12 amino acids in the CDR3, from cysteine to phenylalanine inclusive. Just CDR3 DNA is preserved here, 36 bases in frame from base 1. The germline V gene specifies SNHLY as CDR1 and FYNNEI as CDR2. TCRbeta CDR3 regions were amplified from genomic DNA using the immunoSEQ Assay, a bias-controlled multiplex PCR. Concerning the study's data processing: Nucleated cell counts per sample were estimated from amplification of reference gene primers within the assay. To quantify the absolute abundance of each unique TCRbeta CDR3 rearrangement, sequence reads were collapsed and filtered. For each sample, productive Simpson clonality was calculated by taking the square root of Simpson's diversity index across productive rearrangements. Entries here come from immuneACCESS through TCRdb and include only in-frame sequences with V and J called. Some clones fail to appear in such tables; in the studies checked, an unresolved V gene covers under half of the shortfall, and the cause of the remainder is unknown. That table is the source of V, J and clone size, and D and trimming were worked out from the DNA. Here the sample has 200,000 to 300,000 clones; almost 85% occur a single time. 1.9% of the sample rests with the top ten.

The clonotype originates from a woman aged 80 or older with acute or convalescent COVID-19. This chain is built from TRBV2 and TRBJ1-3; a confident D gene designation cannot be given. The sequenced sample consisted of peripheral blood. At the DNA level, the sequence is TGTGCCAGCAGTGAAACAGGAAACACCATATATTTT. It translates to CASSETGNTIYF. The CDR3, completed at both ends by the reference TRBV2 and TRBJ1-3 genes, gives the full variable domain EPEVTQTPSHQVTQMGQEVILRCVPISNHLYFYWYRQILGQKVEFLVSFYNNEISEKSEIFDDQFSVERPDGSNFTLKIRSTKLEDSAMYFCASSETGNTIYFGEGSWLTVV.